This T cell receptor (beta chain) was recovered during a study of molecular identifiers for immune sequencing clone quantification. A few counts support this clonotype. Sorted inputs of about 19,000 to 1,000,000 cells, with 10%, 30% or 50% RNA, yielded naive CD8 libraries. There are 14 residues in the CDR3. The germline V gene encodes CDR1 SGHVS and CDR2 FQNEAQ. Trimming took off 1 base at V and 4 bases at J, with 8 bases between the two ends. It was with previously described methods and listed TCR primers that bulk TCR libraries were made. One entry per CDR3 protein, called by TCRdb with MiXCR from the PCR reads. This table has 100,000 or so distinct CDR3 sequences, 35% to 40% appearing once.

Sequencing was performed on naive CD8+ T cells from blood, with Jurkat cell RNA spiked in. Subset described: FACS-sorted CD8+CD4-CCR7+CD45RA+ naive T cells. The receptor's source is a human donor in good health. Some libraries in this study had Jurkat cell RNA spiked in. This chain links TRBV7-8 with TRBJ1-5; D perhaps matches TRBD1 (5 bases). CDR3 amino acids: CASSLGQLNQPQHF. CDR3 sequence (DNA): TGTGCCAGCAGCTTAGGACAGCTAAATCAGCCCCAGCATTTT.